Sequencing of this T cell receptor beta chain was carried out in a study of T-cell reconstitution after alpha-beta-depleted transplantation in children. Trimming cost V 3 bases and J 7 bases, with 10 bases left between them. The CDR3 has 12 amino acids. The V gene's germline CDR1 is MNHEY and CDR2 SMNVEV (reference sequence). Preparation of the TCRbeta library used unique molecular identifiers. MiXCR was run by TCRdb on the PCR reads, yielding one entry per CDR3 protein. The sample has 200,000 to 250,000 distinct CDR3 sequences, approximately 12% seen once. A few counts support this clonotype. The source was PBMCs from the stem cell graft donor, collected from the stem cell graft. V is TRBV27 and J is TRBJ2-7; unclear D gene. The sequence was obtained from a human donor who donated a stem cell graft to a child with acute lymphoblastic leukemia. The CDR3 sequence is CASSFLGEEQYF. The CDR3 DNA is TGTGCCAGCAGTTTCCTGGGTGAGGAGCAGTACTTC.